Shown below are 14 T cell receptor beta chains from a single sample sequenced in a study of T cells in Graves' hyperthyroidism and ophthalmopathy. The investigators amplified TCR beta CDR3 regions from RNA transcripts. The primer set for the first-round RT-PCR of the TCR CDR3 was HTBI. TCRdb reprocessed the multiplex PCR reads with MiXCR, giving one entry per CDR3 protein. The sample shows approximately 600,000 distinct CDR3 sequences, approximately 14% of them seen only once. The sequenced sample consisted of blood. The receptors derive from a woman aged 25 to 45 with Graves' hyperthyroidism that later progressed to Graves' ophthalmopathy.

This clonotype was detected a few times. One end of the junction fails to match germline, which may point to a read error. The chain couples TRBV28 to TRBJ2-3; a weak D match, TRBD1 (6 bases). Germline lookup yields CDR1 MDHEN and CDR2 SYDVKM. This CDR3 has 15 amino acids. CDR3: CTSSPTLTGRDTQYF. CDR3 bases: TGTACCAGCAGCCCGACCCTTACAGGGAGAGATACGCAGTATTTT.

A few counts support this clonotype. The rearrangement links TRBV19 to TRBJ1-5; 7 bases are a match to TRBD1. Germline V CDR1 and CDR2: LNHDA, SQIVND (reference sequence). This CDR3 region has 15 residues. V shed 10 bases, J shed 6 bases, and the junction held 15 bases outside the gene matches. The CDR3 protein is CATTRGFGFIQPQHF. The CDR3 DNA reads TGTGCCACCACCAGGGGGTTCGGGTTCATTCAGCCCCAGCATTTT.

This clonotype was recorded a few times. The chain recombines TRBV27 with TRBJ1-6; no definite D call. The CDR3 totals 18 residues. Germline values: CDR1 MNHEY, CDR2 SMNVEV (reference sequence). V lost 3 bases and J lost 0, with 15 bases in between. For the CDR3, the DNA is TGTGCCAGCAGTTTGATCCAGGACGCAAGCTCCTATAATTCACCCCTCCACTTT. Translating gives CASSLIQDASSYNSPLHF.

This clonotype was seen ten or more times. The chain recombines TRBV18 with TRBJ2-1, with TRBD2 identical over 8 bases. The germline V gene encodes CDR1 KGHSH and CDR2 LQKENI. With 2 bases clipped from V and 7 bases from J, the junction kept 7 bases outside the gene matches. The CDR3 runs to 15 residues. The CDR3 DNA is TGTGCCAGCTCACCATCGAGCGGGAGAGCGAATGAGCAGTTCTTC. Protein product: CASSPSSGRANEQFF.

This clonotype was recorded many times. This chain uses TRBV2 with TRBJ2-3, with TRBD1 matching over 7 bases. CDR1 is SNHLY, CDR2 FYNNEI, per germline. The CDR3 length is 12 residues. Germline trimming cut 9 bases from V and 3 bases from J; bases unmatched to any gene: 3. For the CDR3, the DNA is TGTGCCAGTAGGGGGCAGACAGATACGCAGTATTTT. It specifies CASRGQTDTQYF.

The V call is TRBV19, the J call TRBJ1-3; D unresolved. Germline loops: CDR1 LNHDA, CDR2 SQIVND (reference sequence). The CDR3 loop spans 14 amino acids. The V end was cut by 4 bases, the J end by 2 bases, with 9 bases between. The CDR3 nucleotides are TGTGCCAGTAGTAAGGGAGGCGCTGGAAACACCATATATTTT. Protein: CASSKGGAGNTIYF.

This clonotype was observed many times. The V call is TRBV2, the J call TRBJ1-4; no firm D call. The germline V and J ends were trimmed by 7 bases and 10 bases, with 13 bases remaining between them. This CDR3 is built from 12 residues. Germline CDR1 reads SNHLY; CDR2 reads FYNNEI. CDR3 loop: CASNGLIGKLFF. In nucleotides, the CDR3 is TGTGCCAGCAACGGGCTGATTGGAAAACTGTTTTTT.

Many counts were recorded for this clonotype. The genes are TRBV20-1 and TRBJ1-2; tentatively, D is TRBD1 (6 bases). Trimming removed 3 bases at V and 2 bases at J, with 19 bases between. Per germline, CDR1 DFQATT and CDR2 SNEGSKA (reference sequence). CDR3 length: 16 residues. As DNA, the CDR3 is TGCAGTGCTAGGGGGGAATGGGACATCCTCAACTATGGCTACACCTTC. Protein sequence: CSARGEWDILNYGYTF.

This clonotype has a handful of counts. The chain carries TRBV12-3 or TRBV12-4 and TRBJ2-3; D remains unclear. The length of the CDR3 is 13 residues. Trimming stripped 5 bases from V and 6 bases from J, with 12 bases between. The CDR3 DNA is TGTGCCAGCAGTCCCGTGGAGCACGATACGCAGTATTTT. It encodes CASSPVEHDTQYF.

This clonotype occurred many times. This chain links TRBV28 with TRBJ2-7; no reliable D call. In germline, CDR1 is MDHEN, CDR2 SYDVKM. The CDR3 is 12 amino acids. Deletions cut 3 bases from V and 4 bases from J, with 7 bases between. The CDR3 is CASSLRRYEQYF. CDR3 nucleotides: TGTGCCAGCAGTTTGCGGCGTTACGAGCAGTACTTC.

The sample holds many counts of this clonotype. The chain combines TRBV12-5 with TRBJ1-2, with D tentatively TRBD1 (6 bases). V lost 3 bases and J 5 bases, leaving 28 bases between the germline ends. There are 19 residues in the CDR3. Germline assignment: CDR1 LGHNT and CDR2 FRNRAP. CDR3 coding DNA: TGTGCTAGTGGTTTTACTGTCACCCCCGGGACACCAGACCCTTATGGCTACACCTTC. It yields the protein CASGFTVTPGTPDPYGYTF.

The chain carries TRBV5-1 and TRBJ2-6; D gene unclear. V was clipped by 2 bases and J by 1 base, with 10 bases between them. Germline V gene lookup returns CDR1 SGHRS and CDR2 YFSETQ. The CDR3 is 16 residues long. CDR3 DNA: TGCGCCAGCAGCTTAGACGGAGCTTCTGGGGCCAACGTCCTGACTTTC. Amino acid sequence: CASSLDGASGANVLTF.

J is TRBJ2-3 and V is TRBV7-9; no definite D call. In germline, CDR1 is SEHNR, CDR2 FQNEAQ (reference sequence). CDR3 length: 14 amino acids. Trimming took 1 base from V and 3 from J, leaving 8 bases between them. This chain's CDR3 is CASSLVQETDTQYF. The DNA of the CDR3 is TGTGCCAGCAGCTTAGTCCAGGAGACAGATACGCAGTATTTT.

This clonotype appeared a few times. This sequence joins TRBV5-8 and TRBJ2-3; 13 bases agree with TRBD2. The CDR3 is made up of 17 amino acids. Looked up from germline, CDR1 is SGHTS and CDR2 is YDEGEE. J lost 1 base, V lost 2 bases, and 4 bases had no gene match. CDR3 residues: CASSLRTSGRGTDTQYF. CDR3 in DNA: TGTGCCAGCAGCTTAAGAACTAGCGGGAGGGGCACAGATACGCAGTATTTT.